A selection of T cell receptor beta chains follows, all from one sample in a study of regulatory T cells in long-lasting Graves disease. TCRdb itself ran the multiplex PCR reads through MiXCR, one entry per CDR3 protein. The table includes 680,000 or so distinct CDR3 sequences, about 16% detected once. The data also belong to a second study, concerning T cells in Graves' hyperthyroidism and ophthalmopathy.

The material was peripheral blood mononuclear cells (PBMCs), obtained at new diagnosis, from a patient treated with antithyroid drugs. All receptors derive from a woman in her twenties or thirties with Graves disease. Both conserved end residues are part of each CDR3. The D gene is left open where the match is weak. Clone size is not always given. Where it is, it says once, few, many or a class for expanded clones.

>TRBJ2-1|NA|TRBV7-9|many
TGTGCCAGCACCGGCGAGCTACTGAATGAGCAGTTCTTC
CASTGELLNEQFF
>TRBJ2-4|TRBD1|TRBV6-1|NA
TGTGCCAGCAGTCGACCCCTAGACAGGGAAAACATTCAGTACTTC
CASSRPLDRENIQYF
>TRBJ1-5|NA|TRBV7-4|NA
TGTGCCAGCAGCTCTAGTTTAGGGGGGTCTGCTGAAGAGCCCCAGCATTTT
CASSSSLGGSAEEPQHF
>TRBJ1-1|NA|TRBV19|NA
TGTGCCAGTATCCCAGGACAGACGAACACTGAAGCTTTCTTT
CASIPGQTNTEAFF
>TRBJ1-4|NA|TRBV5-4|NA
TGTGCCAGCAGCCCAGAGCTGGGTAATCGAGAAAAACTGTTTTTT
CASSPELGNREKLFF
>TRBJ2-5|TRBD2|TRBV18|NA
TGTGCCAGCTCACCAACTAGCGGGAGGGCCCGGGAGACCCAGTACTTC
CASSPTSGRARETQYF
>TRBJ2-7|NA|TRBV18|few
TGTGCCAGCTCTACAGGGCCGGACGCCGGTTTCGAGCAGTACTTC
CASSTGPDAGFEQYF
>TRBJ1-1|NA|TRBV20-1|many
TGCAGTGCTATTCGGGGGTGGATGAACACTGAAGCTTTCTTT
CSAIRGWMNTEAFF
>TRBJ2-3|NA|TRBV5-1|NA
TGCGCCAGCAGGTTGGGCGGACTCACAGATACGCAGTATTTT
CASRLGGLTDTQYF
>TRBJ2-2|NA|TRBV24-1|few
TGTGCCACCAGTGAGGAAGGGCCGAGGGCCGGGGAGCTGTTTTTT
CATSEEGPRAGELFF
>TRBJ2-1|NA|TRBV18|NA
TGTGCCAGCTATACAACCTCTCGGGCCTACAATGAGCAGTTCTTC
CASYTTSRAYNEQFF
>TRBJ1-6|NA|TRBV11-2|few
TGTGCCAGCAGCTTAGCTGGGGGGAGGACACCCCTCCACTTT
CASSLAGGRTPLHF
>TRBJ1-1|TRBD1|TRBV5-1|few
TGCGCCAGCCAACAGGGGGACACTGAAGCTTTCTTT
CASQQGDTEAFF
>TRBJ2-1|TRBD2|TRBV11-2|many
TGTGCCAGCAGCTCTCCAGCGACTAGCGGGAGTTCCTACAATGAGCAGTTCTTC
CASSSPATSGSSYNEQFF
>TRBJ2-1|NA|TRBV30|many
TGTGCCTGGAGTGGACCCGTTGGTGTTGAGCAGTTCTTC
CAWSGPVGVEQFF
>TRBJ1-2|NA|TRBV5-6|once
TGTGCCAGCAGCTTGCTCCGGGTTAACTATGGCTACACCTTC
CASSLLRVNYGYTF
>TRBJ2-2|NA|TRBV2|many
TGTGCCAGCAACGAACGGGGGCTCACCGGGGAGCTGTTTTTT
CASNERGLTGELFF
>TRBJ2-5|NA|TRBV20-1|NA
TGCAGTGCTGGGGGGACGGAAGAGACCCAGTACTTC
CSAGGTEETQYF
>TRBJ1-6|NA|TRBV9|NA
TGTGCCAGCAGCGGAATCCTGGGTGGCGGGGCCCTCCACTTT
CASSGILGGGALHF
>TRBJ1-5|TRBD1|TRBV11-2|NA
TGTGCCAGCAGCTTAGAAGGGGCGGGACAGGGGGCTAATCAGCCCCAGCATTTT
CASSLEGAGQGANQPQHF
>TRBJ2-5|NA|TRBV4-2|few
TGTGCCAGCAGCCATGGATTGTTAACCCGAGAAGAGACCCAGTACTTC
CASSHGLLTREETQYF
>TRBJ1-1|TRBD1|TRBV6-1|many
TGTGCCAGCCGGAGGGGGCAGGACACTGAAGCTTTCTTT
CASRRGQDTEAFF
>TRBJ1-2|TRBD1|TRBV6-2/TRBV6-3|few
TGTGCCAGCAGTTTCCGGGACAGGTACTATGGCTACACCTTC
CASSFRDRYYGYTF
>TRBJ1-5|NA|TRBV6-2/TRBV6-3|NA
TGTGCCAGCAGTTACTCGGGCAGGAGTCTAGGCAATCAGCCCCAGCATTTT
CASSYSGRSLGNQPQHF